This entry lists 26 T cell receptor beta chains sequenced from one sample in a study of blood T cell repertoires in COVID-19. Using immunoSEQ multiplex PCR, the repertoire was profiled, and TCRdb retains in-frame clones only, with some absent. The profile covers tens of thousands of clones, with approximately 86% appearing a single time and approximately 1.9% taken by the ten largest. Sequencing used peripheral blood. These receptors came from a woman aged 55-75 years with acute or convalescent COVID-19.

The V call is TRBV5-1, the J call TRBJ2-7; no reliable D call. CDR1 and CDR2 (germline): SGHRS, YFSETQ. The CDR3 runs to 13 residues. V was trimmed by 2 bases and J by 3 bases, leaving 9 bases between them. As DNA, the CDR3 is TGCGCCAGCAGCTTTAACGGCGGCTACGAGCAGTACTTC. This codes for CASSFNGGYEQYF.

DNA for the CDR3: TGCGCCAGCAGCCAAAGACCGACAGGGGAAATCTCTGGAAACACCATATATTTT. The encoded protein is CASSQRPTGEISGNTIYF. The chain has TRBV4-1 and TRBJ1-3, with 8 bases aligning to TRBD1. Germline V gives CDR1 MGHRA, CDR2 YSYEKL. The junction had 9 bases not matched to a gene; V was cut back by 2 bases and J by 0 bases. The CDR3 has 18 amino acids.

The chain carries TRBV28 and TRBJ2-1, with TRBD1 as a possible D gene (5 bases). Deletions cut 3 bases from V and 6 bases from J, with 12 bases between. The V gene's germline CDR1 is MDHEN and CDR2 SYDVKM. The CDR3 extends over 14 amino acids. The CDR3 nucleotides are TGTGCCAGCAGTTTGTGGTCAGGGTCCAATGAGCAGTTCTTC. Translation gives CASSLWSGSNEQFF.

This chain links TRBV2 with TRBJ2-7, with 8 bases identical to TRBD1. V trimming: 4 bases; J trimming: 0 bases; junction bases outside the gene matches: 5. The CDR3 is made up of 15 amino acids. Germline V CDR1 and CDR2: SNHLY, FYNNEI. The CDR3 nucleotides read TGTGCCAGCAGTGGACAGGGGATTAGCTCCTACGAGCAGTACTTC. This encodes CASSGQGISSYEQYF.

The rearrangement joins TRBV2 to TRBJ1-4; D gene unclear. This CDR3 has 14 residues. V was trimmed by 5 bases and J by 6 bases, leaving 13 bases between them. From germline, CDR1 is SNHLY and CDR2 FYNNEI. The CDR3 region is CASSLNSGHEKLFF. DNA for the CDR3: TGTGCCAGCAGTTTGAACAGCGGCCATGAAAAACTGTTTTTT.

V gene TRBV9 combines with J gene TRBJ2-1; D is possibly TRBD1 (5 bases). Per germline, CDR1 SGDLS and CDR2 YYNGEE. The V end was cut by 8 bases, the J end by 10 bases, with 10 bases between. The CDR3 totals 10 residues. The CDR3 loop reads CARGAGEQFF. Here the CDR3 DNA reads TGTGCCAGAGGGGCAGGGGAGCAGTTCTTC.

The J gene is TRBJ2-1, the V gene TRBV21-1; the D segment call TRBD2 is taken from the table without a DNA check. TRBV21-1 is given as a pseudogene. The length of the CDR3 is 15 residues. CDR3 nucleotide sequence: TGTGCCAGCATTGCGGGGGGGTACCTTCGGAATGAGCAGTTCTTC. This codes for CASIAGGYLRNEQFF.

This clone was picked up one time. This chain uses TRBV6-5 with TRBJ2-6; a possible D gene is TRBD2 (5 bases). Trimming stripped 8 bases from V and 0 bases from J, with 11 bases between. The V gene's germline CDR1 is MNHEY and CDR2 SVGAGI. The CDR3 runs to 15 residues. CDR3 loop: CASGELISGANVLTF. CDR3 in DNA: TGTGCCAGCGGGGAGCTAATCTCTGGGGCCAACGTCCTGACTTTC.

The V gene is TRBV20-1, the J gene TRBJ1-2; tentative D call: TRBD1 (5 bases). The CDR3 loop spans 13 amino acids. Germline CDR1 is DFQATT and CDR2 is SNEGSKA (reference sequence). V was cut by 3 bases and J by 3 bases, with 11 bases left in between. CDR3 residues: CSASPGGYYGYTF. The DNA for the CDR3 is TGCAGTGCTAGTCCTGGGGGGTACTATGGCTACACCTTC.

The V call is TRBV10-3, the J call TRBJ2-3, with D maybe TRBD2 (6 bases). This CDR3 region has 14 residues. Trimming removed 7 bases at V and 6 bases at J, with 17 bases between. Germline-derived CDR1 and CDR2 are ENHRY and SYGVKD. CDR3 loop: CAIMEGIVTDTQYF. The CDR3, as DNA: TGTGCCATCATGGAGGGTATAGTTACGGATACGCAGTATTTT.

This clone turned up a few times. The chain joins TRBV11-2 to TRBJ1-1; D is undetermined. The CDR3 is 12 amino acids. The V and J ends lost 1 base and 5 bases respectively, with 5 bases between them. From germline, CDR1 is SGHAT and CDR2 FQNNGV. The CDR3 DNA reads as TGTGCCAGCAGCTTAGGCGATACTGAAGCTTTCTTT. Translated: CASSLGDTEAFF.

This chain uses TRBV12-3 or TRBV12-4 with TRBJ2-7, with 9 positions matching TRBD2. Unmatched junction bases numbered 8, after V lost 7 bases and J lost 7 bases. This CDR3 has 13 residues. The CDR3 protein is CASTRGGVGEQYF. CDR3 nucleotides: TGTGCCAGCACCCGCGGGGGGGTTGGGGAGCAGTACTTC.

V and J are TRBV4-3 and TRBJ1-5; possibly TRBD1 for D (6 bases). The CDR3 has 18 amino acids. The V gene lost 0 bases and the J gene lost 4 bases, with 19 bases spanning the gap. Germline V gene data show CDR1 as LGHNA and CDR2 as YSLEER. The CDR3 sequence: CASSQEPPTGTRNQPQHF. CDR3 sequence (DNA): TGCGCCAGCAGCCAAGAGCCTCCCACCGGGACACGGAATCAGCCCCAGCATTTT.

This clone was seen only once. V gene TRBV27 combines with J gene TRBJ2-7; 8 bases line up with TRBD1. V shed 6 bases, J shed 5 bases, and the junction held 6 bases outside the gene matches. Germline assignment: CDR1 MNHEY and CDR2 SMNVEV (reference sequence). This CDR3 spans 13 amino acids. The chain's CDR3 is CASRIQGADEQYF. The CDR3 DNA reads as TGTGCCAGCAGAATTCAGGGGGCTGACGAGCAGTACTTC.

The V and J genes are TRBV5-1 and TRBJ2-7, with D perhaps TRBD2 (6 bases). The germline V gene encodes CDR1 SGHRS and CDR2 YFSETQ. The CDR3 loop spans 14 amino acids. Trimming cost V 0 bases and J 3 bases, with 10 bases left between them. This CDR3 is CASSLGAGSYEQYF. The CDR3 coding sequence is TGCGCCAGCAGCTTGGGGGCGGGGAGCTACGAGCAGTACTTC.

The V and J genes are TRBV10-3 and TRBJ1-6; D perhaps matches TRBD1 (6 bases). CDR1 is ENHRY and CDR2 is SYGVKD in the germline V gene. This CDR3 is built from 13 residues. V was clipped by 8 bases and J by 7 bases, with 12 bases between them. This CDR3 is CAISDRENSPLHF. The CDR3, as DNA: TGTGCCATCTCGGACAGAGAAAATTCACCCCTCCACTTT.

The chain combines TRBV5-1 with TRBJ2-1; 8 nucleotides line up with TRBD1. Germline V lookup: CDR1 SGHRS, CDR2 YFSETQ. V lost 4 bases and J lost 4; bases outside the gene matches: 10. The CDR3 runs to 16 residues. CDR3 sequence (DNA): TGCGCCAGCAGCATATCCCAGGGGGCCTCATACAATGAGCAGTTCTTC. Translated, it gives CASSISQGASYNEQFF.

The CDR3 sequence is CASSTHGGSGNTIYF. The CDR3 region has the DNA TGTGCCAGCAGTACGCACGGGGGATCAGGAAACACCATATATTTT. V usage is TRBV28 and J usage is TRBJ1-3, with D possibly being TRBD1 (5 bases). The CDR3 is 15 residues long. Trimming left V 5 bases short and J 4 bases short, with 15 bases between. Germline CDR1 reads MDHEN; CDR2 reads SYDVKM.

This chain connects TRBV28 to TRBJ2-3; D remains unclear. Germline CDR1 MDHEN, CDR2 SYDVKM. With 6 bases removed from V and 6 bases from J, the gap between germline ends came to 13 bases. The length of the CDR3 is 13 residues. DNA of the CDR3: TGTGCCAGCAGAACGCCCCCCCGGGATACGCAGTATTTT. It yields the protein CASRTPPRDTQYF.

The J gene is TRBJ2-1, the V gene TRBV4-3, with 12 bases that match TRBD1. Unmatched junction bases numbered 8, after V lost 1 base and J lost 7 bases. CDR3 length: 17 amino acids. CDR1 and CDR2 (germline): LGHNA, YSLEER. In DNA form, the CDR3 reads TGCGCCAGCAGCCAAGGCCCCGGGACAGGGGGCTTGAATGAGCAGTTCTTC. Its protein product is CASSQGPGTGGLNEQFF.

This chain joins TRBV28 and TRBJ1-2; TRBD1 matches at 7 bases. The CDR3 runs to 13 residues. Germline V gene lookup returns CDR1 MDHEN and CDR2 SYDVKM. V gave up 6 bases and J gave up 5 bases; unmatched junction bases: 6. CDR3 residues: CASSPGQVYGYTF. The CDR3 DNA reads as TGTGCCAGCAGCCCCGGACAGGTGTATGGCTACACCTTC.

This chain joins TRBV30 and TRBJ1-4; D is uncertain. Germline CDR1 and CDR2: GTSNPN and SVGIG (reference sequence). This CDR3 comprises 12 residues. V was pared by 0 bases and J by 6 bases, with 5 bases between. The DNA of the CDR3 is TGTGCCTGGAGTGTAAGCGATGAAAAACTGTTTTTT. It encodes CAWSVSDEKLFF.

The chain couples TRBV3-1 (or the pseudogene TRBV3-2) to TRBJ2-5; TRBD2 matches at 13 bases. J lost 7 bases, V lost 3 bases, and 8 bases had no gene match. The CDR3 is 16 amino acids. In germline, CDR1 is LGHDT, CDR2 YNNKEL (reference sequence). CDR3 DNA sequence: TGTGCCAGCAGCCATGGACTAGCGGGAGTAAGGGTGACCCAGTACTTC. Translating it yields CASSHGLAGVRVTQYF.

This chain links TRBV5-4 with TRBJ2-7; TRBD1 matches at 9 bases. The germline gives CDR1 SGHNT, CDR2 YYREEE (reference sequence). The J segment lost 0 bases and the V segment lost 4 bases, leaving 5 bases of the junction unmatched. The CDR3 runs to 15 residues. DNA of the CDR3: TGTGCCAGCAGCCGGACAGGGGAAAGCTCCTACGAGCAGTACTTC. It is translated as CASSRTGESSYEQYF.

V and J are TRBV11-3 and TRBJ2-1; D unclear. V lost 1 base and J 5 bases, leaving 6 bases between the germline ends. Germline V gene data show CDR1 as SGHNT and CDR2 as YENEEA. CDR3 length: 13 amino acids. CDR3 region: CASSLGSDNEQFF. As DNA, the CDR3 is TGTGCCAGCAGCTTAGGATCGGACAATGAGCAGTTCTTC.

This clone has just a few counts. The chain has TRBV28 and TRBJ1-2, with D perhaps TRBD1 (5 bases). V shed 6 bases and J shed 3 bases, with 20 bases lying between them. The CDR3 contains 16 residues. The germline V gene encodes CDR1 MDHEN and CDR2 SYDVKM. The CDR3, as DNA: TGTGCCAGCAGGCCTCGGGGCCAGGGAGGCGACTATGGCTACACCTTC. As protein: CASRPRGQGGDYGYTF.